This TCR beta chain was sequenced during a study of vaccination and CD4 T cells after COVID-19. About the study: SARS-CoV-2 had been detected by nasal swab PCR in convalescent patients; roughly 10 were mild, one severe. Ranging from 14 to 241, the interval between dose two and post-vaccine sampling had a median of about ten weeks. Cultures designated as controls were supplied with a CEFX pool, an HIV-1 Nef pool, or no peptide.

The germline V and J ends were trimmed by 1 base and 6 bases, with 5 bases remaining between them. The CDR3 spans 11 residues. Per the germline V gene, CDR1 is SQVTM and CDR2 is ANQGSEA. Described treatment: roughly 10-day PBMC culture with coronavirus spike peptide pools or control peptides (ViraFEST assay). Sequenced with the Oncomine TCR Beta short-read assay was DNA taken from cultured CD4+ T cells. Each CDR3 protein is one row after TCRdb ran MiXCR on the PCR reads. The sample records more than 2,500 distinct CDR3 sequences, 25% to 30% being singletons. About this clonotype: The antigen is not known.

The material was CD4+ T cells from blood, cultured in vitro, obtained after SARS-CoV-2 vaccination. The origin of this receptor is a human donor who had recovered from COVID-19. This chain uses TRBV29-1 with TRBJ2-3; D gene uncertain. The DNA for the CDR3 is TGCAGCGTTGAAGGCGCCGATACGCAGTATTTT. This encodes CSVEGADTQYF.